Listed below are T cell receptor beta chains from one sample, sequenced in a study. TCRdb re-analysed the RT-PCR reads in MiXCR, keeping a single row per CDR3 protein. The sample records about 680,000 distinct CDR3 sequences, 12% to 15% being singletons. Sequencing input: memory CD4+ T cells from blood. These receptors were obtained from a female donor in good health, serving as a healthy control. Each CDR3 is given with its conserved first and last residue. Fields, in order: clone size, D gene, V gene, J gene, CDR3 protein, CDR3 DNA. A D gene is named only where the DNA matches it firmly. Size tells how often a clone was seen (once, few, many) or the class of an expanded clone, and some rows leave it out.

>.|.|TRBV27|TRBJ2-5
CASSFGYTEETQYF
TGTGCCAGCAGTTTTGGTTACACAGAAGAGACCCAGTACTTC
>.|TRBD1|TRBV7-2|TRBJ2-6
CASSRFRQGVSGANVLTF
TGTGCCAGCAGTAGGTTTAGGCAGGGGGTCTCTGGGGCCAACGTCCTGACTTTC
>few|TRBD2|TRBV9|TRBJ2-2
CASRRTSGPQGEYTGELFF
TGTGCCAGCCGAAGGACTAGCGGACCCCAAGGCGAGTACACCGGGGAGCTGTTTTTT
>.|.|TRBV6-2/TRBV6-3|TRBJ1-1
CASSYSAGAWNTEAFF
TGTGCCAGCAGTTACTCGGCAGGGGCCTGGAACACTGAAGCTTTCTTT
>many|TRBD1|TRBV29-1|TRBJ2-2
CSVGGTGGTGELFF
TGCAGCGTTGGGGGGACAGGAGGGACCGGGGAGCTGTTTTTT
>few|.|TRBV27|TRBJ2-5
CASSEPGRRQETQYF
TGTGCCAGCAGTGAGCCGGGACGTAGACAAGAGACCCAGTACTTC
>few|.|TRBV20-1|TRBJ2-2
CSAARDAGELFF
TGCAGTGCCGCAAGGGACGCCGGGGAGCTGTTTTTT
>few|TRBD2|TRBV4-1|TRBJ2-7
CASSQPHLAGGSYEQYF
TGCGCCAGCAGCCAACCCCACCTAGCGGGAGGCTCCTACGAGCAGTACTTC
>many|.|TRBV20-1|TRBJ2-1
CSAPDESSYNEQFF
TGCAGTGCGCCAGATGAGAGCTCCTACAATGAGCAGTTCTTC
>.|.|TRBV18|TRBJ2-1
CASSRVGKGPGNEQFF
TGTGCCAGCTCCCGGGTTGGGAAGGGACCGGGCAATGAGCAGTTCTTC
>few|.|TRBV19|TRBJ1-5
CASSYRGGPQHF
TGTGCCAGTAGTTACCGAGGGGGGCCCCAGCATTTT
>.|.|TRBV7-2|TRBJ2-1
CASSPPSGSYNEQFF
TGTGCCAGCAGCCCTCCGAGCGGCTCCTACAATGAGCAGTTCTTC